The 5 T cell receptor beta chains below come from one sample, sequenced in a study of graft-versus-host responses after intestinal transplantation. Profiled with immunoSEQ multiplex PCR; TCRdb holds only in-frame clones, not every one. The sample shows approximately 60,000 clones, about 90% of them seen only once. Specimen: PBMCs, collected 26 days after transplant. All receptors derive from a human patient who received an intestinal transplant, so some T cells may come from the graft donor.

V usage is TRBV5-4 and J usage is TRBJ1-4; the D gene is possibly TRBD1 (5 bases). Looked up from germline, CDR1 is SGHNT and CDR2 is YYREEE (reference sequence). This CDR3 comprises 15 residues. V gave up 0 bases and J gave up 2 bases, with 8 bases separating them. The CDR3, as DNA: TGTGCCAGCAGCTTGGGTCAGGGCACTAATGAAAAACTGTTTTTT. This translates into CASSLGQGTNEKLFF.

The V call is TRBV5-4, the J call TRBJ2-7, with D possibly matching TRBD1 (6 bases). The germline V gene has CDR1 SGHNT and CDR2 YYREEE (reference sequence). Trimming shortened V by 0 bases and J by 4 bases, and 11 bases separated the two germline ends. The CDR3 runs to 14 residues. In nucleotides, the CDR3 is TGTGCCAGCAGCTTGGACAGGGTCTTTTACGAGCAGTACGTC. Protein product: CASSLDRVFYEQYV.

This chain links TRBV9 with TRBJ2-3, with TRBD1 identical over 10 bases. The CDR3 is 16 amino acids. V was clipped by 2 bases and J by 6 bases; unmatched bases: 9. Germline CDR1 and CDR2: SGDLS and YYNGEE. In DNA, the CDR3 is TGTGCCAGCAGCGTCCGGGACAGGGGAGGTTGGGATACGCAGTATTTT. Protein product: CASSVRDRGGWDTQYF.

V is TRBV7-2 and J is TRBJ2-1, with a tentative D call TRBD2 (6 bases). Germline V gene sequence: CDR1 SGHTA, CDR2 FQGNSA. Trimming pared 5 bases from V and 5 bases from J, leaving 16 bases between. The CDR3 has 15 amino acids. The CDR3 DNA follows: TGTGCCAGCAGCCCCTGGGGGGATTGGGACAATGAGCAGTTCTTC. The encoded protein is CASSPWGDWDNEQFF.

CDR3 in DNA: TGCGCCAGCAGCCCCGAGGCTCCCGGCGAGCAGTACTTC. Its translation is CASSPEAPGEQYF. The chain is built from TRBV5-1 and TRBJ2-7, with D unclear. The CDR3 contains 13 residues. Trimming left V 4 bases short and J 6 bases short, with 14 bases between. Germline V gene data show CDR1 as SGHRS and CDR2 as YFSETQ.